This entry concerns a single T cell receptor (beta chain). Its antigen is currently not known. Base quality data are lacking; no much larger clone is found one base away. CDR1 and CDR2 (ENHRY, SYGVKD) derive from the germline V gene. The CDR3 spans 15 residues, from the cysteine through the phenylalanine. The read is trimmed to its CDR3 DNA, 45 bases read in frame from base 1. The germline ends are 11 bases apart after V is trimmed by 2 bases and J by 3 bases. The data are from a study of CD8 T cells in ankylosing spondylitis listed by TCRdb under 2017. Some background on the complete study: The study profiled T cell receptor beta repertoires in healthy donors and ankylosing spondylitis patients to find disease-linked TCR variants. The full study cohort was made up of under 30 ankylosing spondylitis patients and 108 healthy donors. Peripheral blood was sampled, and synovial fluid was additionally collected from ankylosing spondylitis patients.

Results the study describes overall, beyond this receptor: The disease-linked clones had a CD8+ phenotype and were found at relatively low frequencies in peripheral blood. A TCR beta motif of eight highly homologous amino acid variants appeared characteristic of blood from ankylosing spondylitis patients. Significant enrichment of the disease-linked clones was reported in matched synovial fluid samples from ankylosing spondylitis patients. Some motif variants were previously reported in synovial fluid and blood of reactive arthritis patients, suggesting common disease-initiation mechanisms.

Sequencing was performed on an Illumina HiSeq 2500. Quantitative 5'-RACE with molecular barcodes was the method used to prepare the TCR beta libraries. Per the original workflow: A new computational method based on a probabilistic model of VDJ rearrangement was used to identify disease-linked TCR variants. TCRdb trimmed public reads at Q25 via fastp, called clones via MiXCR and kept in-frame beta chains. Here each entry gathers all rows of one CDR3 protein and keeps the most common genes and DNA. TCRdb's processing, not the authors', yielded these V and J calls. The sample includes 200,000 to 250,000 distinct CDR3 sequences, with roughly 32% observed a single time. Around 4.4% of the sample comes from the top ten.

This receptor chain uses TRBV10-3 and TRBJ2-1; the D segment could be TRBD1, given 6 matching bases. Sequencing input: blood, either unsorted or a sorted T cell fraction (not recorded which). The receptor was isolated from a male donor with ankylosing spondylitis or in good health (not recorded which). The DNA sequence is given as TGTGCCATCAGTGAGGGACAGATGAACTACAATGAGCAGTTCTTC. Its translation reads: CAISEGQMNYNEQFF.